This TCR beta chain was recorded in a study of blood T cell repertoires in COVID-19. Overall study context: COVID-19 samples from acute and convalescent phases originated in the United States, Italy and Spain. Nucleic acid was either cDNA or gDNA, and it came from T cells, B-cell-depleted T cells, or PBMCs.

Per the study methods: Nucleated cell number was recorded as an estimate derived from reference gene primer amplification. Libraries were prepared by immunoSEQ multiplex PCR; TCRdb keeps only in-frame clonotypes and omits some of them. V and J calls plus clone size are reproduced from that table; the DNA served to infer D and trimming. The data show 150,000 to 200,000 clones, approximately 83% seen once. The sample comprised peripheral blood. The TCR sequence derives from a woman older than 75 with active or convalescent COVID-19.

Here the CDR3 reads CAISEQAGGPVEQFF. Written as DNA, the CDR3 is TGTGCCATCAGTGAACAAGCGGGGGGGCCGGTTGAGCAGTTCTTC. V usage is TRBV10-3 and J usage is TRBJ2-1, with TRBD2 matching 10 bases. CDR1 and CDR2 (germline): ENHRY, SYGVKD. This CDR3 comprises 15 residues. V shed 3 bases and J 9 bases; nucleotides not matched to a gene: 8.